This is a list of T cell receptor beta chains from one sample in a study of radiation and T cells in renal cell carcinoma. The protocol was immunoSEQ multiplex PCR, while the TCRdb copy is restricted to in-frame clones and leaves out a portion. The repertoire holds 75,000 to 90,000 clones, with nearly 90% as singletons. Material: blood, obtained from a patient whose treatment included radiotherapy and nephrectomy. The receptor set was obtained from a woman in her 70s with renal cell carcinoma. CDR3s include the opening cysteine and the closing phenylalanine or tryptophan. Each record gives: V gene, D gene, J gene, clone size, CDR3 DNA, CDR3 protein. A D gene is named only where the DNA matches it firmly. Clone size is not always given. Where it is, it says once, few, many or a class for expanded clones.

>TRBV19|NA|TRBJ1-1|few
TGTGCCAGTAGGGGCGGGAACACTGAAGCTTTCTTT
CASRGGNTEAFF
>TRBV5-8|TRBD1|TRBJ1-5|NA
TGTGCCAGCAGTTTGGGACAGCTCTATACCCAGCCCCAGCATTTT
CASSLGQLYTQPQHF
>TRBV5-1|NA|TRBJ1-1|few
TGCGCCAGCAGCCCGGGACACCCTGAAGCTTTCTTT
CASSPGHPEAFF
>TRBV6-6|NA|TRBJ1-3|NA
TGTGCCAGCAGTCCCAGTTCCTCTGGAAACACCATATATTTT
CASSPSSSGNTIYF
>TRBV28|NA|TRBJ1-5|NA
TGTGCCAGCAGCCCCGACAGGATCAGCACCCAGCATTTT
CASSPDRISTQHF
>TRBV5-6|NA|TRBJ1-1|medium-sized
TGTGCCAGCAGTTGGGACACTGAAGCTTTCTTT
CASSWDTEAFF
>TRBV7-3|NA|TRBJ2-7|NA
TGTGCCAGCAGCCCATCAGACAGGGAGGGGCAGTACTTC
CASSPSDREGQYF
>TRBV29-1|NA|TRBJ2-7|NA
TGCAGCGTTGAAGCTATCATTCAGGGGCTCACCTACGAGCAGTACTTC
CSVEAIIQGLTYEQYF
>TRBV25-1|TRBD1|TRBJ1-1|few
TGTGCCAGCGTAGGGACAGCTAACACTGAAGCTTTCTTT
CASVGTANTEAFF
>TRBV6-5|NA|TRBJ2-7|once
TGTGCCAGCAGTACACTAGGTTTCTGGGGGACCGAGCAGTACTTC
CASSTLGFWGTEQYF
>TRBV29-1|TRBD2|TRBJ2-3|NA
TGCAGCGTTGAGTTAACACTAGCGGGGCAAACAGATACGCAGTATTTT
CSVELTLAGQTDTQYF
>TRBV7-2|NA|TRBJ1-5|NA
TGTGCCAGCAGCTTGGACGTGGATCAGCCCCAGCATTTT
CASSLDVDQPQHF
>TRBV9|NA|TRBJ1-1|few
TGTGCCAGCAGCCGGGAAGGGAACACTGAAGCTTTCTTT
CASSREGNTEAFF
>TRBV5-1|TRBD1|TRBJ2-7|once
TGCGCCAGCAGCAGGGACAGGGCGGTCTACGAGCAGTACTTC
CASSRDRAVYEQYF
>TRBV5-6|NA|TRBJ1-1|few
TGTGCCAGCAGCTGGGTTCAGGGTTATGGGAACACTGAAGCTTTCTTT
CASSWVQGYGNTEAFF
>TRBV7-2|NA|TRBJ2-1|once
TGTGCCAGCAGCTCGACGGGGAGCTCCTACAATGAGCAGTTCTTC
CASSSTGSSYNEQFF
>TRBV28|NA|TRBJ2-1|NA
TGTGCCAGCAGCCACAAGGTGGCAGGTGAGCAGTTCTTC
CASSHKVAGEQFF
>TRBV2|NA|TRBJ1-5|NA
TGTGCCAGCGGCAGGGGACGGAGCAATCAGCCCCAGCATTTT
CASGRGRSNQPQHF